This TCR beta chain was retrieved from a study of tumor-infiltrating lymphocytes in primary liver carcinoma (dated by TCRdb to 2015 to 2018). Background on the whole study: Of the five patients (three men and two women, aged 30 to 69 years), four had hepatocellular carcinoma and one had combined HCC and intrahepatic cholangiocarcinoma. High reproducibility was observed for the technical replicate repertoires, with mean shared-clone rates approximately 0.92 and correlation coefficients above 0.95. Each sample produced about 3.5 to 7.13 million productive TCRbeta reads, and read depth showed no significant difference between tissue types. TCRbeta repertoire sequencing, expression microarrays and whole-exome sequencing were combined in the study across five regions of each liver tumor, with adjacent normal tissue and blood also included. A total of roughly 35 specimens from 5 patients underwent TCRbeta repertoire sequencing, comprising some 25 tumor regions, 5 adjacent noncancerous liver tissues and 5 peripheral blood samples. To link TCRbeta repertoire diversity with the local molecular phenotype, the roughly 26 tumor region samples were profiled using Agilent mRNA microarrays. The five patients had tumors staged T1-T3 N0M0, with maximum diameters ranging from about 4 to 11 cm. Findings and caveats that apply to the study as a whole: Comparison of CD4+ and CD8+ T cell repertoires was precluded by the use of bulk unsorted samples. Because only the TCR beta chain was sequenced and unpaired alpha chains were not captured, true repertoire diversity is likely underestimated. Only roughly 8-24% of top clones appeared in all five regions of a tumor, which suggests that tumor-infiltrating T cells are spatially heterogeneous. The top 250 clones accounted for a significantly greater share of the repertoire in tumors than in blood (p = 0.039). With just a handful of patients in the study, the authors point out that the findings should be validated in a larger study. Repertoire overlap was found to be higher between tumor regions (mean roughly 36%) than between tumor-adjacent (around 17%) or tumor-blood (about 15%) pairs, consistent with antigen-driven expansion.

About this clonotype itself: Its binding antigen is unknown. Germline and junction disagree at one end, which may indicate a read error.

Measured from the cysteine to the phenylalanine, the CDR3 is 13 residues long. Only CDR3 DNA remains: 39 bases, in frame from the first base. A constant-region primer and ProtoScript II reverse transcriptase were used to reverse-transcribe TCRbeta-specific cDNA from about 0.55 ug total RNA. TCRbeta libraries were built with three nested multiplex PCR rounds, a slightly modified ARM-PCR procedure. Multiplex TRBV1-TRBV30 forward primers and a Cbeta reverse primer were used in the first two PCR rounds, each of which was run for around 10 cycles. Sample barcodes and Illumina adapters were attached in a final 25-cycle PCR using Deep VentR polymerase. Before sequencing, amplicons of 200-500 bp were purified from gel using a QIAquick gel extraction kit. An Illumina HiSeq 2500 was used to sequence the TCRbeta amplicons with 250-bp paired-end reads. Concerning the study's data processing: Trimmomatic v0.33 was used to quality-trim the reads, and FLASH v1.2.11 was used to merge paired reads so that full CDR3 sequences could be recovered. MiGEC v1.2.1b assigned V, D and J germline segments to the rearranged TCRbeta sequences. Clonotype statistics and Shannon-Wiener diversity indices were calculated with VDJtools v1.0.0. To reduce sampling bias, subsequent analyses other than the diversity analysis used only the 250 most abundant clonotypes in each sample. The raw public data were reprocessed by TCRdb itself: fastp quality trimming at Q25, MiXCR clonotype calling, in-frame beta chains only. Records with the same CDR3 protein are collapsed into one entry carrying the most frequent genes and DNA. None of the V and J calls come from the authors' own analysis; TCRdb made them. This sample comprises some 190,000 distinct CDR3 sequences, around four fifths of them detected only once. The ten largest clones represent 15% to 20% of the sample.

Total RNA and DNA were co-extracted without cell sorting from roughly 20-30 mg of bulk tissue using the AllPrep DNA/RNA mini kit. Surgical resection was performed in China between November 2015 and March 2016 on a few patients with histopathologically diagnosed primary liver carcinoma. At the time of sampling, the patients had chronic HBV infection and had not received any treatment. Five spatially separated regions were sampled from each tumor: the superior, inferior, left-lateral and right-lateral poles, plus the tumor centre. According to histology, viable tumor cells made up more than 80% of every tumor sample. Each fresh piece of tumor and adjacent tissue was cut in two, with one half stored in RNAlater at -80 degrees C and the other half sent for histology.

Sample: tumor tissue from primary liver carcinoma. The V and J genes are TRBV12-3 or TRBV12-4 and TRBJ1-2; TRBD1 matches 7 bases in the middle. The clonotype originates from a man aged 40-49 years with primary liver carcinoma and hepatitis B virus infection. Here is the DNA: TGTGCCTACAGTAAGACAGGGAATTATGGCTACACCTTT. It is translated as CAYSKTGNYGYTF.